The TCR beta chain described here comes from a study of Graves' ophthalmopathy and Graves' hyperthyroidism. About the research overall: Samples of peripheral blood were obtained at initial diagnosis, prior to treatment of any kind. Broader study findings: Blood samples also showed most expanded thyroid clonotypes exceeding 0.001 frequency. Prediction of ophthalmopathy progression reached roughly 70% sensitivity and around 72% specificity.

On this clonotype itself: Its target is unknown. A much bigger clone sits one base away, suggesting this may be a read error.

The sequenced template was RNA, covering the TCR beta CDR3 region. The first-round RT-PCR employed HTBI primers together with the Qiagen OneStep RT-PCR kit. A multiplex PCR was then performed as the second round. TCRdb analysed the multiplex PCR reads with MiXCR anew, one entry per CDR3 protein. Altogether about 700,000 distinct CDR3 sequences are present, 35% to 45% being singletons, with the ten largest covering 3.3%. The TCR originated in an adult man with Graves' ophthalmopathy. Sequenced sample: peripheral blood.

In nucleotides, the CDR3 is TGTGTCAGCAGTTTGATACAGGATGAAGCTTTCTTT. This codes for CVSSLIQDEAFF. V gene TRBV12-3 or TRBV12-4 combines with J gene TRBJ1-1; tentative D call: TRBD1 (5 bases). The CDR3 runs to 12 residues.